A selection of T cell receptor beta chains follows, all from one sample in a study of shared clonotypes between healthy human individuals. Method: immunoSEQ multiplex PCR; TCRdb's copy keeps in-frame clones and lacks some. This sample yields some 490,000 clones, of which 65% to 85% are seen a single time; about an eighth belongs to the top ten. The sample was PBMCs. These TCRs come from a woman aged 40 to 49 in good health. Some clones in this sample may be carry-over from other donors' samples. Each CDR3 is given with its conserved first and last residue.

j_gene	v_gene	CDR3aa
TRBJ1-4	TRBV20-1	CSATYNEKLFF
TRBJ2-1	TRBV7-8	CASSLAPSGRRNEQFF
TRBJ2-2	TRBV10-2	CASRGREASPGELFF
TRBJ2-7	TRBV4-1	CASSLRDSGTYEQYF
TRBJ1-2	TRBV5-4	CASSRGVEHGYKGYTF
TRBJ1-1	TRBV18	CASSPPAVLNTEAFF
TRBJ2-7	TRBV28	CASSTRTGILYEQYF
TRBJ1-2	TRBV5-4	CASSLWGGYNYGYTF
TRBJ1-1	TRBV29-1	CSVGRNTEAFF
TRBJ1-4	TRBV11-2	CASSADRAEKLFF
TRBJ1-1	TRBV7-2	CASSSGELTENTEAFF
TRBJ2-5	TRBV6-5	CASKQQGGETQYF
-	TRBV28	CASRKQGLYEQYF
TRBJ1-5	TRBV2	CASVGASNQPQHF
TRBJ2-1	TRBV5-1	CASSLGGGQSYNEQFF
TRBJ2-1	TRBV4-1	CASSQGWLWAPQKEQFF
TRBJ2-3	TRBV10-3	CAIWRTGDTQYF
TRBJ2-1	TRBV25-1	CASRAGGYNEQFF
TRBJ2-3	TRBV19	CASSIRAGDTQYF
TRBJ2-2	TRBV19	CASSRQGVDTGELFF
TRBJ2-2	TRBV19	CASNGGEYTGELFF
TRBJ2-2	TRBV7-2	CASSLKGLAGGNTGELFF
TRBJ1-4	TRBV28	CASSLLQGPTNEKLFF
TRBJ2-7	TRBV28	CASSWTEGEQYF
TRBJ2-3	TRBV15	CATSGGQGVTDTQYF
TRBJ2-2	TRBV10-3	CAISVGWTSGNGELFF
TRBJ2-2	TRBV4-2	CASSLGGLAANTGELFF
TRBJ2-3	TRBV5-1	CASSLSPTLSTDTQYF
-	TRBV10-3	CAISETGAYEQYF
TRBJ1-2	TRBV4-3	CASSHLTGSYGYTF
TRBJ2-2	TRBV15	CATSRERQTNTGELFF
TRBJ2-7	TRBV14	CASSQDWTGASYEQYF
TRBJ1-1	TRBV15	CATSREAGGRTEAFF
TRBJ1-2	TRBV30	CAWSGGAYGYTF
TRBJ2-1	TRBV27	CASSTTSGNNEQFF
TRBJ2-7	TRBV2	CASSEQVYEQYF
TRBJ1-1	TRBV29-1	CSGRAAVNTEAFF
TRBJ2-2	TRBV29-1	CSVGRGTGELFF
TRBJ1-2	TRBV7-2	CASRIKPNYGYTF
TRBJ2-1	TRBV5-1	CASSLVLAGNSYNEQFF
TRBJ1-5	TRBV28	CASTGSGAVQPQHF
TRBJ1-2	TRBV30	CAWSVLGVNYGYTF
TRBJ1-1	TRBV9	CASSVAIGQGTEAFF
TRBJ1-1	TRBV6-6	CASSYGTQNTEAFF
TRBJ2-7	TRBV5-1	CASSPGGSGSYEQYF
TRBJ1-4	TRBV28	CASSRHDATNEKLFF